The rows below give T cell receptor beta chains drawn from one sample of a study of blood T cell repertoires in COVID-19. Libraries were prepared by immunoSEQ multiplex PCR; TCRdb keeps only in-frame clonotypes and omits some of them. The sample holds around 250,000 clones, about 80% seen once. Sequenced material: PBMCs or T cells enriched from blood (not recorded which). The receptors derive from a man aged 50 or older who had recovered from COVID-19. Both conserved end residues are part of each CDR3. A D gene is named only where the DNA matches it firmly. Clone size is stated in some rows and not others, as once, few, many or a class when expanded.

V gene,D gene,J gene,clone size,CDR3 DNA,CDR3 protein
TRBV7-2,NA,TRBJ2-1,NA,TGTGCCAGCAGCTTAAGACCTCTTTGGGGCGAGCAGTTCTTC,CASSLRPLWGEQFF
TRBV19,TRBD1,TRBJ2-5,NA,TGTGCCAGTAGAAAAACGACAGGGCCAGGAGAGACCCAGTACTTC,CASRKTTGPGETQYF
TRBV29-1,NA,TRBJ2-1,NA,TGCACCGGGGAGCTAGCGACCAGCTCCTACAATGAGCAGTTCTTC,CTGELATSSYNEQFF
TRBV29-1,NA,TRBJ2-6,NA,TGCAGCGTTGAAGAGGCCAGTTCTGGGGCCAACGTCCTGACTTTC,CSVEEASSGANVLTF
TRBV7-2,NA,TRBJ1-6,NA,TGTGCCAGCAGCTTAGCTACCAGTGATTCACCCCTCCACTTT,CASSLATSDSPLHF
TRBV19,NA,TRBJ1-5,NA,TGTGCCAGTCTACCGGGAGGGACCGGTCAGCCCCAGCATTTT,CASLPGGTGQPQHF
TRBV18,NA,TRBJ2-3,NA,TGTGCCAGCTCACCTTTGAAGGGAGCCACAGATACGCAGTATTTT,CASSPLKGATDTQYF
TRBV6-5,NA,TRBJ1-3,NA,TGTGCCAGCATGGGCGACACAAACTCTGGAAACACCATATATTTT,CASMGDTNSGNTIYF
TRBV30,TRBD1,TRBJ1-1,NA,TGTGCCTGGCAACAGGGGCTGAACACTGAAGCTTTCTTT,CAWQQGLNTEAFF
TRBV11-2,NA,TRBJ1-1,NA,TGTGCCAGCAGCTCCACCTACAGGAGGAACACTGAAGCTTTCTTT,CASSSTYRRNTEAFF
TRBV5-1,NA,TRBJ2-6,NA,TGCGCCAGCTTAAGCGTCGGGCAGGGAATCGCAGGGGCCAACGTCCTGACTTTC,CASLSVGQGIAGANVLTF
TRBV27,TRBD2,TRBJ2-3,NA,TGTGCCAGCAGTCCCCGGACTAGCGGGAGGCACGGCACAGATACGCAGTATTTT,CASSPRTSGRHGTDTQYF
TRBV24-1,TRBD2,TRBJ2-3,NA,TGTGCCACTGAAACTAGCGGGGGTGGAGATACGCAGTATTTT,CATETSGGGDTQYF
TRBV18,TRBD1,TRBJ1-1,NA,TGTGCCAGCTCAAGCCCACAGGGGGCTAGCACTGAAGCTTTCTTT,CASSSPQGASTEAFF
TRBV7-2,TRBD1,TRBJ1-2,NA,TGTGCCAGCACCCCTGACAGGGGTCCCTATGGCTACACCTTC,CASTPDRGPYGYTF
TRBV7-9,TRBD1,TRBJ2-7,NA,TGTGCCAGCAGCCTTCCAAGGGGGCAGTCCTACGAGCAGTACTTC,CASSLPRGQSYEQYF
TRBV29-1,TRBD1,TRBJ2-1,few,TGCAGCGTTGGGACAGGATCTTACAATGAGCAGTTCTTC,CSVGTGSYNEQFF
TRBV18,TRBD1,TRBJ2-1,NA,TGTGCCAGCTCACCGGGACAGGGGGCAAATGAGCAGTTCTTC,CASSPGQGANEQFF